This T cell receptor beta chain was documented in a study of vaccination effects on CD4 cells after COVID-19 (dated by TCRdb to the early 2020s). With respect to the entire study: Each participant received two doses of an mRNA SARS-CoV-2 vaccine, either BNT162b2 or mRNA-1273. The study compared SARS-CoV-2 spike-specific CD4+ TCR repertoires before and after mRNA vaccination in COVID-19 convalescent patients and infection-naive vaccine recipients. A total of 9 to 11 COVID-19 convalescent patients and 4 SARS-CoV-2-naive healthy vaccine recipients were included in the full study. The Oncomine TCR Beta short-read assay on an Illumina iSeq 100 was used to sequence cultures from other donors in the study.

The protocol used for the library was the immunoSEQ multiplex PCR assay. TCR beta CDR3 sequencing was performed on DNA from the cultured, isolated CD4+ T cells. The study's processing was this. The analysis removed non-productive TCR sequences, trimmed reads to the CDR3 region, and retained only CDR3s that were 7 or more amino acids long. Antigen-specific clonotypes were identified with the MANAFEST web app by comparing expansion in peptide wells against reference cultures. To be called positive, a clone needed expansion at FDR<0.05 compared with the reference and with all other wells, an odds ratio greater than 5, and a frequency greater than 0.1% in two replicate wells. Cross-reactive clonotypes were defined as significantly expanded in SARS-CoV-2 spike wells and in at least one common cold coronavirus spike condition. Using the stringdist R package, CDR3 similarity was measured by Levenshtein distance, and unrooted trees were constructed with ape in R 3.6.1. TCRdb mirrors the immuneACCESS table, restricted to in-frame sequences. Some clones are absent from its copies; in checked studies, under half trace to an unresolved V gene, and the reason for the others is unknown. For V, J and clone size, that table is used; D and trimming come from the DNA. The sample table records under 55,000 clones; roughly 73% of these occur just once. The ten largest account for less than 7.5% of the sample.

As regards this clone: Its antigen specificity is not known. Base-call qualities are not available, and no considerably larger clone is one nucleotide away.

The CDR3 measures 15 amino acids from cysteine to phenylalanine. The retained sequence is limited to the CDR3, 45 bases, with the frame set at the first base. V lost 1 base and J lost 7 bases, and the count of bases not matched to a germline gene is 7. Taken from the germline V gene, the CDR1 and CDR2 loops are LGHNT and FRNRAP. Overall results and qualifications from the work: In healthy vaccine recipients, vaccine-induced clones were almost all SARS-CoV-2 mono-reactive, with only 1 of 255 cross-reactive with common cold coronaviruses. Marked clonal contraction was observed in both infection-induced and vaccine-induced clones at late post-vaccination timepoints, consistent with waning T cell responses. The study was limited by a small number of convalescent patients, and early post-infection timepoints were lacking.

In the ViraFEST assay, PBMC were stimulated with viral peptide pools, and TCR sequencing was then used to find antigen-specific CD4+ T cell clonotypes based on their expansion. After less than 13 days of culture, CD4+ T cells were isolated with the EasySep CD4+ T cell isolation kit. The absence of prior SARS-CoV-2 infection in healthy vaccine recipients was confirmed by negative nucleocapsid antibodies before and after vaccination. Each well held two million PBMC cultured in IMDM containing about 5.4% human AB serum, 8 to 10 IU/ml IL-2 and gentamicin, along with about 9.3 ug/ml peptides. Half of the culture medium was replaced with fresh IL-2-containing medium on days 3 and 7. Each peptide stimulation condition was cultured in triplicate wells unless otherwise noted. Using Ficoll-Paque Plus gradient centrifugation, PBMC were separated from whole blood and then either used fresh or cryopreserved at -140C. Overlapping peptide pools spanned the spike proteins of SARS-CoV-2 and the common cold coronaviruses HCoV-NL63, HCoV-OC43 and HCoV-229E. The QIAamp micro DNA kit was used to extract genomic DNA from the cultured CD4+ T cells.

The TCR sequence derives from a human donor who received a COVID-19 vaccine. This material consisted of CD4+ T cells from PBMCs cultured with HCoV-OC43 spike peptides, taken before COVID-19 vaccination. This sample's cell subset or site label indicates: HCoV-OC43 spike overlapping peptide pool stimulation. The rearrangement joined TRBV12-5 to TRBJ2-1, with 7 middle bases fitting TRBD1. The DNA is as follows: TGTGCTAGTGGTTTGGGACAGGGCGTCGTGAATGAGCAGTTCTTC. Its coded protein is CASGLGQGVVNEQFF.